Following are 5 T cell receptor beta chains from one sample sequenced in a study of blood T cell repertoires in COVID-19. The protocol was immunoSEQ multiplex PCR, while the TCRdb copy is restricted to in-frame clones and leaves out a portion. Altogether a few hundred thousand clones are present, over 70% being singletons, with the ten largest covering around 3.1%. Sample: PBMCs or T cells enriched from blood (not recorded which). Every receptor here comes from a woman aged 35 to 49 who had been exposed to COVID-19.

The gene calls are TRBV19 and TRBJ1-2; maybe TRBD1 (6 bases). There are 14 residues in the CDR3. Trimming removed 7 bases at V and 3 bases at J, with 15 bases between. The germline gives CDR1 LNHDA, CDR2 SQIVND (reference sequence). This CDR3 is CASTNGSGDYGYTF. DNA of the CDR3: TGTGCCAGTACAAATGGGTCAGGGGACTATGGCTACACCTTC.

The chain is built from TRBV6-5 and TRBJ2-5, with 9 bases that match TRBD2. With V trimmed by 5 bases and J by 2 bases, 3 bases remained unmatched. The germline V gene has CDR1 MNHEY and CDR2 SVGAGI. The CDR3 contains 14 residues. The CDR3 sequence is CASSRSGRQETQYF. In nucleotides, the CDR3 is TGTGCCAGCAGTCGAAGCGGGAGGCAAGAGACCCAGTACTTC.

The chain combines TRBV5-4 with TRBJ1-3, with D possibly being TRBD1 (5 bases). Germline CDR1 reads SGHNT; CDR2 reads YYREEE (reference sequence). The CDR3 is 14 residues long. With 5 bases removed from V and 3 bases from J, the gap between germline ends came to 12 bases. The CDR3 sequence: CASSRDSGGNTIYF. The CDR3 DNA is TGTGCCAGCAGTAGGGACTCAGGTGGAAACACCATATATTTT.

CDR3 DNA sequence: TGTGCCAGTAGTAGAAGGCGGACAGAAACTAATGAAAAACTGTTTTTT. Its protein product is CASSRRRTETNEKLFF. The chain is built from TRBV19 and TRBJ1-4; D is possibly TRBD1 (6 bases). This CDR3 region has 16 residues. With 4 bases removed from V and 1 base from J, the gap between germline ends came to 13 bases. Germline V gene sequence: CDR1 LNHDA, CDR2 SQIVND (reference sequence).

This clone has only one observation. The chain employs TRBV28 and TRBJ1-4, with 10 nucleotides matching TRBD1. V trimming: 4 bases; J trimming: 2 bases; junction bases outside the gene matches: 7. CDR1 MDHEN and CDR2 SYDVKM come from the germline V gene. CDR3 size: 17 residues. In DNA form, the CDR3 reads TGTGCCAGCAGTTCCTGGACAGGGGGGGGTACTAATGAAAAACTGTTTTTT. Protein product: CASSSWTGGGTNEKLFF.